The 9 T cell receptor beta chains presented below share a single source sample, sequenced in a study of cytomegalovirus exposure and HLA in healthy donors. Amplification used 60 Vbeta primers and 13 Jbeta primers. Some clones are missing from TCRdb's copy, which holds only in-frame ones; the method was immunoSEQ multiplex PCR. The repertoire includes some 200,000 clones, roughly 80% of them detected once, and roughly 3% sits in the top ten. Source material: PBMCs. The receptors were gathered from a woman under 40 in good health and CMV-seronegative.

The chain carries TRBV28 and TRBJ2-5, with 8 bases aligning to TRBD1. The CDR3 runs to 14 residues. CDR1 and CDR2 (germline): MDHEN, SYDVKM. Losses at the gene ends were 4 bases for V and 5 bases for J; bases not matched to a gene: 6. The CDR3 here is CASSSWTGMETQYF. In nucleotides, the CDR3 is TGTGCCAGCAGTTCCTGGACAGGGATGGAGACCCAGTACTTC.

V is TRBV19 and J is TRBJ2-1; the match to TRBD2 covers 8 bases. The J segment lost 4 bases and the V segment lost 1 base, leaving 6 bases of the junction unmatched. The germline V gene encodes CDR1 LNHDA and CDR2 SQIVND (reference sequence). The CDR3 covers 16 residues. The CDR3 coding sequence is TGTGCCAGTAGTATAGGTGCAGCGGGGGTGTACAATGAGCAGTTCTTC. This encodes CASSIGAAGVYNEQFF.

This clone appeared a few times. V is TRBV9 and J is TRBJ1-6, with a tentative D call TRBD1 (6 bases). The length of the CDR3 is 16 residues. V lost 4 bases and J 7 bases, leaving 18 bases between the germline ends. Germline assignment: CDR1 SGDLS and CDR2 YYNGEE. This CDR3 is CASSLYVGHSNSPLHF. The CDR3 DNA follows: TGTGCCAGCAGCCTCTATGTGGGACATTCAAATTCACCCCTCCACTTT.

The CDR3, as DNA: TGTGCCAGCAGTCCAGGGAGGACTATCTACGAGCAGTACTTC. Protein product: CASSPGRTIYEQYF. This sequence joins TRBV13 and TRBJ2-7, with D tentatively TRBD2 (6 bases). This CDR3 has 14 residues. Germline lookup yields CDR1 PRHDT and CDR2 FYEKMQ (reference sequence). V lost 6 bases to trimming and J lost 3 bases, with 15 bases between them.

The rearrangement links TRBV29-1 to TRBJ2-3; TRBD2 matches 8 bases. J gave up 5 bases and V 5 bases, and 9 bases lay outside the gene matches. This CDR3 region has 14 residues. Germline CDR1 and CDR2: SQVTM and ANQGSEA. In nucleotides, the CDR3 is TGCAGCGTTAAATTAGCGGGGCCCGGAGATACGCAGTATTTT. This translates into CSVKLAGPGDTQYF.

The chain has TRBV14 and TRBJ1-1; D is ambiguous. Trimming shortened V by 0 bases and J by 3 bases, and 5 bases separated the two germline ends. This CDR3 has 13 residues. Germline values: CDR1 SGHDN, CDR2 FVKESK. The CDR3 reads CASSQDLYTEAFF. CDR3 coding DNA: TGTGCCAGCAGCCAAGATCTATACACTGAAGCTTTCTTT.

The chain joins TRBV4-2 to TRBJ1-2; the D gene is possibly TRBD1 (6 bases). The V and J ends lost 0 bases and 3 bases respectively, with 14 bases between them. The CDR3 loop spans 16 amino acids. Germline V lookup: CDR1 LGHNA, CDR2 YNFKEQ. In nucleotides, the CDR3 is TGTGCCAGCAGCCAAGATCTGCAGGGGCGGCACTATGGCTACACCTTC. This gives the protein CASSQDLQGRHYGYTF.

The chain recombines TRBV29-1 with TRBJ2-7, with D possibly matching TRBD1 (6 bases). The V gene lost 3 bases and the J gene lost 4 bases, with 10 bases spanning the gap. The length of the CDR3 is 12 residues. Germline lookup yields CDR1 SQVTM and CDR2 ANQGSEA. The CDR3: CSVEVTGYEQYF. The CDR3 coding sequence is TGCAGCGTTGAGGTCACAGGGTACGAGCAGTACTTC.

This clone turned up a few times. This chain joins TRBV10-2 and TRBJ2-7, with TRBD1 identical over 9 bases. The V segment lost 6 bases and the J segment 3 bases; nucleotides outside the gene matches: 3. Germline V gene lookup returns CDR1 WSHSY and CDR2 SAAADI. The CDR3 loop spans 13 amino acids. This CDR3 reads CASRDRGLYEQYF. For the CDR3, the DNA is TGCGCCAGCAGGGACAGGGGACTCTACGAGCAGTACTTC.